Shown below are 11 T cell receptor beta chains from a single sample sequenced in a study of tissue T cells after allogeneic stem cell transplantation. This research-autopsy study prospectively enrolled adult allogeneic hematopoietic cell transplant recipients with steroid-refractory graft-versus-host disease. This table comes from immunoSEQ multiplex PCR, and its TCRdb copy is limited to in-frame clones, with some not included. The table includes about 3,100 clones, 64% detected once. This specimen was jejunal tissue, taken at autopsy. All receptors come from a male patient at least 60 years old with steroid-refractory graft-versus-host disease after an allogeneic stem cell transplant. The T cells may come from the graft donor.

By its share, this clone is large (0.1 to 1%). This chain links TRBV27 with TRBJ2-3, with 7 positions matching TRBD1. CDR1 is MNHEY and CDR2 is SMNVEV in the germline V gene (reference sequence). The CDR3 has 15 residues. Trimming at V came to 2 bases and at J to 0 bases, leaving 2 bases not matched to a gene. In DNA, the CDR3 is TGTGCCAGCAGTTTAAGGGGACAGAGCACAGATACGCAGTATTTT. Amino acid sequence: CASSLRGQSTDTQYF.

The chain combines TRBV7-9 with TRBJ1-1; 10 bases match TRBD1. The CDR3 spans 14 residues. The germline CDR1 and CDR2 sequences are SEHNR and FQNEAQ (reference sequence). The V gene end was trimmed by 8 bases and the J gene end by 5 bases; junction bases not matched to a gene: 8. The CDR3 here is CASRTGGESTEAFF. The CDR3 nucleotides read TGTGCCAGCCGGACAGGGGGGGAGAGTACTGAAGCTTTCTTT.

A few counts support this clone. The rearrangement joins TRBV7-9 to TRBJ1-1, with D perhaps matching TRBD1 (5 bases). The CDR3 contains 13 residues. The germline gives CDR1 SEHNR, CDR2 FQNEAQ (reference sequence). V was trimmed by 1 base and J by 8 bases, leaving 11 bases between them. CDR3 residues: CASSLVNRREAFF. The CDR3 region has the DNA TGTGCCAGCAGCTTAGTTAACAGGAGAGAAGCTTTCTTT.

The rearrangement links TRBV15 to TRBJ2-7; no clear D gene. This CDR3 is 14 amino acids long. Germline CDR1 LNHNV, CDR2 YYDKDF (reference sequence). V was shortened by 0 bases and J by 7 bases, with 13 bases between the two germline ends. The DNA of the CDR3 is TGTGCCACCAGCAGAGATCGCGTTACTGGGGAGCAGTACTTC. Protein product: CATSRDRVTGEQYF.

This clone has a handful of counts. CDR3 sequence reads: CAARSGSSYNSPLHF. The DNA for the CDR3 is TGTGCAGCCCGGTCCGGAAGCTCCTATAATTCACCCCTCCACTTT. The chain carries TRBV2 and TRBJ1-6; D not resolved. The CDR3 is 15 residues long. CDR1 and CDR2 (germline): SNHLY, FYNNEI.

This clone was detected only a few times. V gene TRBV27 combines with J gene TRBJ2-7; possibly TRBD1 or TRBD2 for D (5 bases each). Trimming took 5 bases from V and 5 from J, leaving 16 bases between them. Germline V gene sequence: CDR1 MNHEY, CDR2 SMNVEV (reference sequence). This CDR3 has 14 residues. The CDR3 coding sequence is TGTGCCAGCAGTCCAAGGGGACGAGGGAACGAGCAGTACTTC. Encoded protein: CASSPRGRGNEQYF.

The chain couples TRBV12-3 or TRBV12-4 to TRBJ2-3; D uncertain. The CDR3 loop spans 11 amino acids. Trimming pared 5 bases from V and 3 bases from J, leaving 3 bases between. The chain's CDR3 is CASSRTDTQYF. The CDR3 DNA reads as TGTGCCAGCAGTCGGACAGATACGCAGTATTTT.

CDR3 amino acids: CASSLRGSGELFF. DNA of the CDR3: TGTGCCAGCAGTTTACGAGGGTCCGGGGAGCTGTTTTTT. The V call is TRBV12-3 or TRBV12-4, the J call TRBJ2-2; D may be TRBD2 (5 bases). V lost 2 bases and J 6 bases, leaving 7 bases between the germline ends. The CDR3 totals 13 residues.

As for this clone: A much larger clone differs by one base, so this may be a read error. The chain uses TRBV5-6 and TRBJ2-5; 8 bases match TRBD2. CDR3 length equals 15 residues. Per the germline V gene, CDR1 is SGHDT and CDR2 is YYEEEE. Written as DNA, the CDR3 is TGTGCCCGCAGCGTGGGGGCCGGGGGGGGAGAGACCCAGTACTTC. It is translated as CARSVGAGGGETQYF.

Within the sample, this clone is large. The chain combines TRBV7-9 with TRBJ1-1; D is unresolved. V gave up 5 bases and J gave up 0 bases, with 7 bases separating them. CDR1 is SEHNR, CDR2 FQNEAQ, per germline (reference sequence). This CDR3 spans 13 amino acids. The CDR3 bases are TGTGCCAGCAGCGCTGAGGTGAACACTGAAGCTTTCTTT. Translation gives CASSAEVNTEAFF.

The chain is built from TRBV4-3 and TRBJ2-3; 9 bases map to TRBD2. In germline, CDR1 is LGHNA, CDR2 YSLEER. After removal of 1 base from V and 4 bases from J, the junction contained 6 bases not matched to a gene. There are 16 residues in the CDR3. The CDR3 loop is CASSQASSGGSDTQYF. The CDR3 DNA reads TGCGCCAGCAGCCAAGCGAGTAGCGGGGGATCAGATACGCAGTATTTT.